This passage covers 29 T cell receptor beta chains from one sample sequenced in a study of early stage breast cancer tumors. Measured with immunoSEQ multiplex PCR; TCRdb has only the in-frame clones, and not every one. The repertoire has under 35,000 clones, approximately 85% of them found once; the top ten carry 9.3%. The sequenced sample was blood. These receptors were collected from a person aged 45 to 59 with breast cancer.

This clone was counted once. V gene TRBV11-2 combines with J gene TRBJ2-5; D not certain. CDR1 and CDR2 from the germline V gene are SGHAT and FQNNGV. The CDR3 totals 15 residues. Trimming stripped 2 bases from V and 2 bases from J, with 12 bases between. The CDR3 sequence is CASSLRNGIQETQYF. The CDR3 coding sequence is TGTGCCAGCAGCTTAAGGAACGGCATACAAGAGACCCAGTACTTC.

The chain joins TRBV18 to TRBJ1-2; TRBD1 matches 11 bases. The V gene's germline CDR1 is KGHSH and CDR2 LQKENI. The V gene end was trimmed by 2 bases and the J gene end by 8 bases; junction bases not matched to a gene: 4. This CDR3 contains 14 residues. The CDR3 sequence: CASSPLDRGPGYTF. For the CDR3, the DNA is TGTGCCAGCTCACCATTGGACAGGGGGCCCGGCTACACCTTC.

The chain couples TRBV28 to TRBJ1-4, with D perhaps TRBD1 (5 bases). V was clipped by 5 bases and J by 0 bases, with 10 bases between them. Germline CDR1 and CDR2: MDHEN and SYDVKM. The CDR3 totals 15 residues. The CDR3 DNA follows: TGTGCCAGCAGTCCCGGGGGTGCAACTAATGAAAAACTGTTTTTT. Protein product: CASSPGGATNEKLFF.

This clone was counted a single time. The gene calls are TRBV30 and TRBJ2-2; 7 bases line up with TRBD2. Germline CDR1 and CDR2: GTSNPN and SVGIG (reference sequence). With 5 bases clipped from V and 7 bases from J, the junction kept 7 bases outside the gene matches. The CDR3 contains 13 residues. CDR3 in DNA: TGTGCCTGGGGGGTTCGCGGGGGCGGGGAGCTGTTTTTT. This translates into CAWGVRGGGELFF. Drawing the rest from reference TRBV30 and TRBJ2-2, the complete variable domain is SQTIHQWPATLVQPVGSPLSLECTVEGTSNPNLYWYRQAAGRGLQLLFYSVGIGQISSEVPQNLSASRPQDRQFILSSKKLLLSDSGFYLCAWGVRGGGELFFGEGSRLTVL.

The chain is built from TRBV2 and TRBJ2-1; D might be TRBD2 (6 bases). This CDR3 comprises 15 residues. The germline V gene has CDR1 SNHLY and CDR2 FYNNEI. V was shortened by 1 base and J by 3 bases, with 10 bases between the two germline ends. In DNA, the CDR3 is TGTGCCAGCAGTGAAGTCAGGACTAACTACAATGAGCAGTTCTTC. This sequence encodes CASSEVRTNYNEQFF.

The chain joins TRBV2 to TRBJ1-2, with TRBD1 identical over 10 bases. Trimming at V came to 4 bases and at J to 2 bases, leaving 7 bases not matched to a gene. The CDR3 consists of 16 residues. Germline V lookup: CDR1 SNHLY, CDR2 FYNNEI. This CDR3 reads CASSALDRGANYGYTF. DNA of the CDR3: TGTGCCAGCAGTGCCCTGGACAGGGGGGCCAACTATGGCTACACCTTC.

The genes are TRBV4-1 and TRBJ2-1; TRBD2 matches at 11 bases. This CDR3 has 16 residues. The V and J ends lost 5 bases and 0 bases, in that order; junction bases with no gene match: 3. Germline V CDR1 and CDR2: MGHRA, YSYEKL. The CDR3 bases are TGCGCCAGCAGCTATCTAGCGGGGGGCTCCTACAATGAGCAGTTCTTC. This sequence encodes CASSYLAGGSYNEQFF.

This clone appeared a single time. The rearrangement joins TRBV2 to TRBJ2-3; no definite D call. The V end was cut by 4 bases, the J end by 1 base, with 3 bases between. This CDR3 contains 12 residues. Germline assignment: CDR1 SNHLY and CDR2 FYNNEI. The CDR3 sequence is CASSVGTDTQYF. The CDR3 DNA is TGTGCCAGCAGTGTGGGCACAGATACGCAGTATTTT.

The CDR3 here is CASSKGGQVTEAFF. The CDR3 bases are TGTGCCAGTAGTAAGGGAGGACAGGTCACTGAAGCTTTCTTT. The chain employs TRBV19 and TRBJ1-1, with 7 bases fitting TRBD1. The CDR3 runs to 14 residues. Looked up from germline, CDR1 is LNHDA and CDR2 is SQIVND (reference sequence). Unmatched junction bases numbered 6, after V lost 4 bases and J lost 4 bases.

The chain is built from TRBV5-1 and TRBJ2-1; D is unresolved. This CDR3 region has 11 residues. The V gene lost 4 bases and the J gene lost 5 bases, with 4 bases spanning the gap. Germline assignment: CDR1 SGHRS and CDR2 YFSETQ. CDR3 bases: TGCGCCAGCAGCCGCCACAATGAGCAGTTCTTC. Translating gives CASSRHNEQFF.

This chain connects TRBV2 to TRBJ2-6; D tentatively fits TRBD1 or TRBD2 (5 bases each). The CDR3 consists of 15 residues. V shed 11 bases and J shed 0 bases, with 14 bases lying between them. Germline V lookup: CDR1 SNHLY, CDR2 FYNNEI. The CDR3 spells CAGRDGYSGANVLTF. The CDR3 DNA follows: TGTGCCGGACGGGACGGATACTCTGGGGCCAACGTCCTGACTTTC.

CDR3 amino acids: CATTDSSLTGGYTF. The CDR3, as DNA: TGTGCCACCACTGACAGTTCGCTAACAGGGGGCTACACCTTC. The chain is built from TRBV10-3 and TRBJ1-2; D possibly corresponds to TRBD1 (6 bases). Trimming stripped 10 bases from V and 8 bases from J, with 23 bases between. Germline V lookup: CDR1 ENHRY, CDR2 SYGVKD. The CDR3 sequence is 14 residues long.

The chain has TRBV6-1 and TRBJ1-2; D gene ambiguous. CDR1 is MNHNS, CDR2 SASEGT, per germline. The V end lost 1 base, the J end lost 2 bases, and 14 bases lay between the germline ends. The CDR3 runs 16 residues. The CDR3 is CASSEGPFGVNYGYTF. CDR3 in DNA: TGTGCCAGCAGTGAAGGTCCGTTCGGAGTAAACTATGGCTACACCTTC.

The CDR3 sequence: CASSVDYGYTF. In nucleotides, the CDR3 is TGTGCCAGCAGTGTTGACTATGGCTACACCTTC. This rearrangement joins TRBV2 to TRBJ1-2, with D uncertain. The ends were cut back, 4 bases at V and 3 bases at J, with 3 bases in the middle. The CDR3 has 11 amino acids. Germline assignment: CDR1 SNHLY and CDR2 FYNNEI.

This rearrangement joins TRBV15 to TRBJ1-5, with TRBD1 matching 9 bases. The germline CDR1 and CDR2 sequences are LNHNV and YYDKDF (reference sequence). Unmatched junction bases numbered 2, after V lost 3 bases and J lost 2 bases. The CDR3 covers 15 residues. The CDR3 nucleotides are TGTGCCACCAGCAGTACAGGGGGCGGCAATCAGCCCCAGCATTTT. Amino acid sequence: CATSSTGGGNQPQHF.

The DNA for the CDR3 is TGTGCCAGCAGGGCGGGGGAATCTGACGAGCAGTACTTC. It encodes CASRAGESDEQYF. This chain connects TRBV2 to TRBJ2-7; TRBD2 aligns across 7 bases. J gave up 5 bases and V 6 bases, and 7 bases lay outside the gene matches. Germline values: CDR1 SNHLY, CDR2 FYNNEI. The CDR3 runs 13 residues.

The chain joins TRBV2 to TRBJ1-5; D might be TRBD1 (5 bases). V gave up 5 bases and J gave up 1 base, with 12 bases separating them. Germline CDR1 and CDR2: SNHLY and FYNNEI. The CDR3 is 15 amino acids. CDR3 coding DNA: TGTGCCAGCAGTCACAGCGGGGACAGCAATCAGCCCCAGCATTTT. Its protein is CASSHSGDSNQPQHF.

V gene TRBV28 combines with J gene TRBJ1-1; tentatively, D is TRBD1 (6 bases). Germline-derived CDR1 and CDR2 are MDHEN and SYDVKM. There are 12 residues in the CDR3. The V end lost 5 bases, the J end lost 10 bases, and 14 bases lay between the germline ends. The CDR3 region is CASSLGGLGAFF. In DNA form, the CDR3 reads TGTGCCAGCAGTCTTGGGGGGCTCGGAGCTTTCTTT.

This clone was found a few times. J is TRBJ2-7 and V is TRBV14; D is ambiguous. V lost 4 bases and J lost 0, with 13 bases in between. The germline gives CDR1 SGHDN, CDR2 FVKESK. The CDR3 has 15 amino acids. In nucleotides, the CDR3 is TGTGCCAGCAGCCCTAACTCATGGAGCTCCTACGAGCAGTACTTC. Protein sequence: CASSPNSWSSYEQYF.

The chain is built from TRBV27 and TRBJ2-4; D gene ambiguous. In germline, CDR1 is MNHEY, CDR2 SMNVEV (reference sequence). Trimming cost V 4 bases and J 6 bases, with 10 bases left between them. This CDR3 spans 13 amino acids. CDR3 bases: TGTGCCAGCAGTTACGGGCCGGCAAACATTCAGTACTTC. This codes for CASSYGPANIQYF.

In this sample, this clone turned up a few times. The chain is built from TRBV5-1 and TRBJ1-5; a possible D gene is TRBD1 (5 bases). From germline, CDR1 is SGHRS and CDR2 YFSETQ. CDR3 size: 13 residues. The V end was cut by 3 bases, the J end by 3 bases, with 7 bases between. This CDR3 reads CASSWTLNQPQHF. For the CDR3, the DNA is TGCGCCAGCAGCTGGACACTCAATCAGCCCCAGCATTTT. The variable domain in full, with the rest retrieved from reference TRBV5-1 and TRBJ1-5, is KAGVTQTPRYLIKTRGQQVTLSCSPISGHRSVSWYQQTPGQGLQFLFEYFSETQRNKGNFPGRFSGRQFSNSRSEMNVSTLELGDSALYLCASSWTLNQPQHFGDGTRLSIL.

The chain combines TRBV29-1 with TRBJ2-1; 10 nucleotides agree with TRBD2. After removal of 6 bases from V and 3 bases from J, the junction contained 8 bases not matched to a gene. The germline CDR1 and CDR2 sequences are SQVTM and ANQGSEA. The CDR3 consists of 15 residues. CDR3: CSVESLAGIYNEQFF. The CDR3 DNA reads TGCAGCGTCGAATCACTAGCGGGAATCTACAATGAGCAGTTCTTC.

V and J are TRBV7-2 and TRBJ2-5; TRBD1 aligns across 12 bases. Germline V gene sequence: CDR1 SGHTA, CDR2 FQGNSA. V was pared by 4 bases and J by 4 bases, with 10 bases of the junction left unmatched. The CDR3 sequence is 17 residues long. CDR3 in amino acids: CASSSSGTGGRVETQYF. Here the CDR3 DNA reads TGTGCCAGCAGCTCATCCGGGACAGGGGGCCGAGTAGAGACCCAGTACTTC.

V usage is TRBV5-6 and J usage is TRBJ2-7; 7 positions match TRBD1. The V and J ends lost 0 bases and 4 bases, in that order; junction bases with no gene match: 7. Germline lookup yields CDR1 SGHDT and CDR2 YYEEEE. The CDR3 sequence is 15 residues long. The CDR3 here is CASSLVQGYGYEQYF. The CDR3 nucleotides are TGTGCCAGCAGCTTGGTACAGGGGTATGGATACGAGCAGTACTTC.

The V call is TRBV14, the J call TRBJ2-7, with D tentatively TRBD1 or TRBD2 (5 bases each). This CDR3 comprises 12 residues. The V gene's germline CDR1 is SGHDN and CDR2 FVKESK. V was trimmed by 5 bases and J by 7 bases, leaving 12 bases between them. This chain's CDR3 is CASSGLSGEQYF. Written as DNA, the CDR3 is TGTGCCAGCAGCGGACTCTCAGGGGAGCAGTACTTC.

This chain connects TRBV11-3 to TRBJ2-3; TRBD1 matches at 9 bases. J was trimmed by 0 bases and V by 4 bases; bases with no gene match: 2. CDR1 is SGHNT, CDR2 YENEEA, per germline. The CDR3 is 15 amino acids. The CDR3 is CASSSGQGSTDTQYF. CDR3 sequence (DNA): TGTGCCAGCAGCTCGGGACAGGGTAGCACAGATACGCAGTATTTT. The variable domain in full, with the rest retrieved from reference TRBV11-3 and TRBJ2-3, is EAGVVQSPRYKIIEKKQPVAFWCNPISGHNTLYWYLQNLGQGPELLIRYENEEAVDDSQLPKDRFSAERLKGVDSTLKIQPAELGDSAVYLCASSSGQGSTDTQYFGPGTRLTVL.

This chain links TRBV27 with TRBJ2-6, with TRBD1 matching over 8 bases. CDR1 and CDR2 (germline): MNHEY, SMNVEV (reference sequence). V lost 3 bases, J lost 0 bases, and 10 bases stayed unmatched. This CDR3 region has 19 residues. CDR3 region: CASSFFGTGPRSGANVLTF. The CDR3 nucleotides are TGTGCCAGCAGTTTTTTTGGGACAGGTCCGCGCTCTGGGGCCAACGTCCTGACTTTC.

CDR3 sequence reads: CASSITSGTGNEKLFF. The CDR3 coding sequence is TGTGCCAGCAGCATTACCTCCGGGACAGGGAATGAAAAACTGTTTTTT. The rearrangement joins TRBV7-9 to TRBJ1-4, with TRBD1 matching over 9 bases. CDR1 and CDR2 (germline): SEHNR, FQNEAQ (reference sequence). J was trimmed by 5 bases and V by 5 bases; bases with no gene match: 9. The CDR3 is 16 residues long.

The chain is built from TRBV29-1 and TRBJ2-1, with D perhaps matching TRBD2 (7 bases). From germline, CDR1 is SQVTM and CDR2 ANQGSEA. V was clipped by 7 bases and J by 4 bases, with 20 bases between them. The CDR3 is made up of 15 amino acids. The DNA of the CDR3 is TGCAGCGCCAAAATAGGGGGGGGACCTTACAATGAGCAGTTCTTC. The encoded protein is CSAKIGGGPYNEQFF.